One and the same sample provided the 19 T cell receptor beta chains below, sequenced in a study of T cells in Graves' hyperthyroidism and ophthalmopathy (dated by TCRdb to about 2019). Library prep was done by multiplex PCR. Sequencing was carried out with an Illumina HiSeq 2000. Amplification of TCR beta CDR3 regions was carried out from RNA transcripts. A first-round RT-PCR of the TCR CDR3 used the HTBI primer set with the Qiagen OneStep RT-PCR kit. In TCRdb, the public reads were trimmed at Q25 with fastp and aligned with MiXCR, with productive beta chains retained. Each entry merges the rows of one CDR3 protein and shows their most common DNA and genes. This sample lists 600,000 to 800,000 distinct CDR3 sequences; approximately 40% were detected once. The top ten hold around 30% of the sample. The specimen sequenced was blood. The receptor source for this set is a woman between 40 and 55 years old with Graves' hyperthyroidism.

As to this clonotype: This sequence may be a read error, since a much larger clone differs from it by one base. This chain joins TRBV7-9 and TRBJ2-5, with 9 bases aligning to TRBD2. The length of the CDR3 is 14 residues. With V trimmed by 5 bases and J by 5 bases, 6 bases remained unmatched. The germline V gene has CDR1 SEHNR and CDR2 FQNEAQ (reference sequence). The CDR3 nucleotides read TGTGCCAGCAGCCCTAGCGGGGCCAGGGAGACCCAGTACTTC. Encoded protein: CASSPSGARETQYF.

This chain links TRBV6-1 with TRBJ2-3, with no clear D. Germline CDR1 is MNHNS and CDR2 is SASEGT. The CDR3 runs 14 residues. V was shortened by 8 bases and J by 4 bases, with 16 bases between the two germline ends. The CDR3 bases are TGTGCCAGCGGTGCGGACCCTGAGGCAGATACGCAGTATTTT. Translating gives CASGADPEADTQYF.

This chain uses TRBV6-5 with TRBJ2-7, with D possibly matching TRBD2 (6 bases). The germline V gene has CDR1 MNHEY and CDR2 SVGAGI. Trimming removed 0 bases at V and 0 bases at J, with 12 bases between. CDR3 length: 16 amino acids. The CDR3 here is CASSYSRGIPSYEQYF. Here the CDR3 DNA reads TGTGCCAGCAGTTACTCTCGCGGGATCCCCTCCTACGAGCAGTACTTC.

The V call is TRBV7-3, the J call TRBJ1-6, with D possibly TRBD1 on 5 matching bases. V was trimmed by 4 bases and J by 9 bases, leaving 16 bases between them. The CDR3 consists of 15 residues. The germline CDR1 and CDR2 sequences are SGHTA and FQGTGA. The CDR3 nucleotides read TGTGCCAGCAGCTCCACGGGAGGGGATGTTTCACCCCTCCACTTT. Its translation: CASSSTGGDVSPLHF.

V gene TRBV15 combines with J gene TRBJ1-5; D remains ambiguous. This CDR3 is 15 amino acids long. V was pared by 1 base and J by 5 bases, with 12 bases between. Per germline, CDR1 LNHNV and CDR2 YYDKDF (reference sequence). The chain's CDR3 is CATSRGRVIDQPQHF. The CDR3 DNA follows: TGTGCCACCAGCAGAGGTCGGGTGATCGATCAGCCCCAGCATTTT.

Written as DNA, the CDR3 is TGTGCCAGCAGCTTAGTTTCCCGGGTTGAAGCTTTCTTT. Its translation: CASSLVSRVEAFF. The chain is built from TRBV13 and TRBJ1-1, with no clear D. The CDR3 has 13 amino acids. V lost 1 base to trimming and J lost 7 bases, with 10 bases between them. Germline V lookup: CDR1 PRHDT, CDR2 FYEKMQ (reference sequence).

The gene calls are TRBV7-9 and TRBJ2-5; 8 bases are a match to TRBD1. The J call is doubtful: the DNA matches TRBJ1-5 better. CDR1 SEHNR and CDR2 FQNEAQ come from the germline V gene (reference sequence). The CDR3 is 17 residues long. The CDR3 spells CASRSGLAGQVNQPQHF. In DNA form, the CDR3 reads TGTGCCAGCAGGAGTGGACTAGCGGGACAGGTAAATCAGCCCCAGCATTTT.

This clonotype was picked up a small number of times. V usage is TRBV29-1 and J usage is TRBJ2-5; D remains ambiguous. The CDR3 covers 12 residues. Trimming took 2 bases from V and 0 from J, leaving 4 bases between them. Germline assignment: CDR1 SQVTM and CDR2 ANQGSEA. The CDR3 reads CSVEQYQETQYF. Here the CDR3 DNA reads TGCAGCGTTGAACAGTACCAAGAGACCCAGTACTTC. Supplemented by reference TRBV29-1 and TRBJ2-5, the full variable domain reads SAVISQKPSRDICQRGTSLTIQCQVDSQVTMMFWYRQQPGQSLTLIATANQGSEATYESGFVIDKFPISRPNLTFSTLTVSNMSPEDSSIYLCSVEQYQETQYFGPGTRLLVL.

The chain links TRBV4-3 to TRBJ2-5, with TRBD2 matching 8 bases. This CDR3 spans 13 amino acids. J was trimmed by 5 bases and V by 4 bases; bases with no gene match: 3. Germline CDR1 is LGHNA and CDR2 is YSLEER. In nucleotides, the CDR3 is TGCGCCAGCAGCCTAGCGGGGAGCGAGACCCAGTACTTC. This gives the protein CASSLAGSETQYF.

This clonotype was recorded at least ten times. CDR3: CAVQGGEKLFF. In DNA, the CDR3 is TGTGCCGTCCAAGGGGGTGAAAAACTGTTTTTT. The chain recombines TRBV25-1 with TRBJ1-4, with D perhaps TRBD1 (6 bases). Trimming shortened V by 11 bases and J by 7 bases, and 11 bases separated the two germline ends. From germline, CDR1 is MGHDK and CDR2 SYGVNS. The CDR3 runs to 11 residues.

V and J are TRBV4-1 and TRBJ1-1; no reliable D call. The CDR3 extends over 16 amino acids. The germline V gene encodes CDR1 MGHRA and CDR2 YSYEKL. V gave up 0 bases and J gave up 2 bases, with 13 bases separating them. DNA of the CDR3: TGCGCCAGCAGCCAAGAGGTTGGGTGGATTAACACTGAAGCTTTCTTT. Translating it yields CASSQEVGWINTEAFF.

This clonotype has a handful of counts. The chain recombines TRBV10-2 with TRBJ1-2; D call uncertain. V dropped 3 bases and J dropped 2 bases, with 7 bases sitting between them. The CDR3 is 13 residues long. The germline V gene has CDR1 WSHSY and CDR2 SAAADI. The CDR3 region is CASSENLNYGYTF. The CDR3 DNA is TGCGCCAGCAGTGAAAATTTAAACTATGGCTACACCTTC.

This clonotype was recorded many times. The CDR3: CATETGAGYGYTF. For the CDR3, the DNA is TGTGCCACTGAAACAGGGGCTGGATATGGCTACACCTTC. This chain uses TRBV10-3 with TRBJ1-2; TRBD1 aligns across 7 bases. This CDR3 has 13 amino acids. Germline trimming cut 10 bases from V and 5 bases from J; bases unmatched to any gene: 10. Germline-derived CDR1 and CDR2 are ENHRY and SYGVKD.

The rearrangement uses TRBV29-1 and TRBJ2-7; 9 bases match TRBD1. Germline V CDR1 and CDR2: SQVTM, ANQGSEA. This CDR3 contains 11 residues. The V segment lost 8 bases and the J segment 5 bases; nucleotides outside the gene matches: 4. The CDR3, as DNA: TGCAGCTTAGGACAGGGGAACGAGCAGTACTTC. This codes for CSLGQGNEQYF.

The J gene is TRBJ2-5, the V gene TRBV28; a weak D match, TRBD1 (6 bases). V shed 6 bases and J shed 4 bases, with 15 bases lying between them. Per the germline V gene, CDR1 is MDHEN and CDR2 is SYDVKM. The CDR3 contains 14 residues. CDR3 DNA sequence: TGTGCCAGCAGCCTCCCAGGACAGTTAGAGACCCAGTACTTC. Translated: CASSLPGQLETQYF.

A few counts support this clonotype. This rearrangement joins TRBV14 to TRBJ1-1; D ambiguous. This CDR3 spans 11 amino acids. Deletions cut 1 base from V and 11 bases from J, with 8 bases between. Germline values: CDR1 SGHDN, CDR2 FVKESK. CDR3 in amino acids: CASSQAAGAFF. CDR3 nucleotides: TGTGCCAGCAGCCAAGCAGCGGGGGCTTTCTTT.

The chain couples TRBV6-5 to TRBJ1-6, with 7 bases matching TRBD1. V lost 4 bases to trimming and J lost 9 bases; unmatched junction nucleotides: 9. The V gene's germline CDR1 is MNHEY and CDR2 SVGAGI. This CDR3 region has 15 residues. The CDR3 bases are TGTGCCAGCAGTTGGGACCGGGACAGTGGTTCACCCCTCCACTTT. The encoded protein is CASSWDRDSGSPLHF.

This clonotype was counted at least ten times. The chain has TRBV20-1 and TRBJ2-5; 11 bases map to TRBD2. Trimming at V came to 3 bases and at J to 5 bases, leaving 8 bases not matched to a gene. The CDR3 is 15 amino acids. Germline CDR1 reads DFQATT; CDR2 reads SNEGSKA (reference sequence). The CDR3 region is CSASLLAGGDETQYF. CDR3 DNA: TGCAGTGCTAGTCTTCTAGCGGGAGGAGACGAGACCCAGTACTTC.

This clonotype was counted at least ten times. V is TRBV20-1 and J is TRBJ2-7; TRBD2 matches 11 bases. V trimming: 3 bases; J trimming: 2 bases; junction bases outside the gene matches: 9. Germline CDR1 reads DFQATT; CDR2 reads SNEGSKA (reference sequence). The CDR3 spans 16 residues. CDR3 in amino acids: CSARLAGGLPTYEQYF. CDR3 nucleotide sequence: TGCAGTGCTAGGTTAGCGGGAGGGCTACCGACCTACGAGCAGTACTTC.